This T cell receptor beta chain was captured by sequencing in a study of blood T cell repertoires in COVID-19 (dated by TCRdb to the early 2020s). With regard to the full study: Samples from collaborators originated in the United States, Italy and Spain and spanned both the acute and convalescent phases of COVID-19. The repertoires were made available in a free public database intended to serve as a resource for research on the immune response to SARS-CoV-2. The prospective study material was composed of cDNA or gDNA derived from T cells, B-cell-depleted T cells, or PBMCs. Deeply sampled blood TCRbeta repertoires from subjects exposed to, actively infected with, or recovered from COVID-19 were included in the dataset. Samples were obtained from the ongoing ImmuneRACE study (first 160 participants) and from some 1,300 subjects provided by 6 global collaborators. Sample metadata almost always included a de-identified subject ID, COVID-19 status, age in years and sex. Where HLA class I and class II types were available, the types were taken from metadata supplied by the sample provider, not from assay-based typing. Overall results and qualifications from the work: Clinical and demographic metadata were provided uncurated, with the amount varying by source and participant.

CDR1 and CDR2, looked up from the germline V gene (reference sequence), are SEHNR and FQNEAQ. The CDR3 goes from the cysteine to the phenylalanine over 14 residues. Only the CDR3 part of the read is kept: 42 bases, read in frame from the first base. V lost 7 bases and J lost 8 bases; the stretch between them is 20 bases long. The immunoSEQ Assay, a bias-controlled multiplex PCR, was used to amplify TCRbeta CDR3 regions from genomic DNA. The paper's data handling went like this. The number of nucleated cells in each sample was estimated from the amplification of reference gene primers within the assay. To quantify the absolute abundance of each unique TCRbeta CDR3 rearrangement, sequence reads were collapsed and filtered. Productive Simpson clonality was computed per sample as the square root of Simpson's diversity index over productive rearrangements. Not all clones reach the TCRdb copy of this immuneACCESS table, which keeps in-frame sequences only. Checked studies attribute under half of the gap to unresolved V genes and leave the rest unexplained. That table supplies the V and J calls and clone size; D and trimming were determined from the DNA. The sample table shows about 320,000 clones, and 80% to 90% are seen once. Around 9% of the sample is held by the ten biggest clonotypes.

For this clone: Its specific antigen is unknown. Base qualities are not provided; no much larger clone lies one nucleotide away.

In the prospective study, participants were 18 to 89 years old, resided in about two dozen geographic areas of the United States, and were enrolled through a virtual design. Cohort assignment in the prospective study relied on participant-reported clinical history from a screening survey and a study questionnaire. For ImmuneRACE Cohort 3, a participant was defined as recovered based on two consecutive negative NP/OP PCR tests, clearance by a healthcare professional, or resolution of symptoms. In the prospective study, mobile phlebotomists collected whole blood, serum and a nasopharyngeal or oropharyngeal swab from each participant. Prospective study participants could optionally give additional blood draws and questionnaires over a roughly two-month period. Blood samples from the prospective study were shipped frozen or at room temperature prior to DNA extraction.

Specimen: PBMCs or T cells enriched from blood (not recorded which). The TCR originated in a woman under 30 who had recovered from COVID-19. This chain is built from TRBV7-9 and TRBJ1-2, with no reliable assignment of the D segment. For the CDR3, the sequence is CASIKGYEVAGYTF. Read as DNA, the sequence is TGTGCCAGCATCAAGGGTTACGAGGTGGCCGGCTACACCTTC.